This passage covers 32 T cell receptor beta chains from one sample sequenced in a study of cytomegalovirus exposure and HLA in healthy donors. It was with 60 Vbeta and 13 Jbeta primers that the PCR ran. TCRdb's copy holds only in-frame clones and misses some; the assay was immunoSEQ multiplex PCR. The sample lists about 180,000 clones, less than 90% occurring once. Input material: PBMCs. The receptor set was obtained from a man aged 25-45 years in good health and CMV-seronegative.

The chain uses TRBV10-3 and TRBJ2-2; D may be TRBD1 (6 bases). The CDR3 has 16 amino acids. With 1 base removed from V and 6 bases from J, the gap between germline ends came to 15 bases. In germline, CDR1 is ENHRY, CDR2 SYGVKD. CDR3 nucleotide sequence: TGTGCCATCAGTGAGTTTCAGGGGATGGTCTCCGGGGAGCTGTTTTTT. This codes for CAISEFQGMVSGELFF.

A few counts support this clone. The V gene is TRBV9, the J gene TRBJ2-5; D call uncertain. Gene TRBJ2-7 matches the end of the DNA better, so the J call may be wrong. CDR1 and CDR2 (germline): SGDLS, YYNGEE. The CDR3 spans 11 residues. This chain's CDR3 is CASSSGYEQYF. Here the CDR3 DNA reads TGTGCCAGCAGCTCAGGCTACGAGCAGTACTTC.

This rearrangement joins TRBV30 to TRBJ2-1; 10 bases line up with TRBD2. V trimming: 0 bases; J trimming: 9 bases; junction bases outside the gene matches: 11. Per the germline V gene, CDR1 is GTSNPN and CDR2 is SVGIG (reference sequence). The CDR3 runs to 16 residues. The CDR3 nucleotides read TGTGCCTGGAGTGTAAGTTCTAGCGGGGGTATTTCTGAGCAGTTCTTC. This sequence encodes CAWSVSSSGGISEQFF.

This clone was seen a few times. This chain uses TRBV7-3 with TRBJ2-2; D unresolved. The CDR3 extends over 15 amino acids. Deletions cut 4 bases from V and 3 bases from J, with 12 bases between. CDR1 is SGHTA, CDR2 FQGTGA, per germline. CDR3 protein: CASSSRGIYTGELFF. For the CDR3, the DNA is TGTGCCAGCAGCTCCAGAGGAATCTACACCGGGGAGCTGTTTTTT.

The rearrangement uses TRBV29-1 and TRBJ1-4, with D perhaps TRBD1 (5 bases). Germline assignment: CDR1 SQVTM and CDR2 ANQGSEA. The CDR3 length is 14 residues. V was cut by 3 bases and J by 5 bases, with 13 bases left in between. In DNA form, the CDR3 reads TGCAGCGTTGATGATGGGGGGTGGAATGAAAAACTGTTTTTT. Translated, it gives CSVDDGGWNEKLFF. The full variable domain, in which reference TRBV29-1 and TRBJ1-4 provide the parts outside the CDR3, is SAVISQKPSRDICQRGTSLTIQCQVDSQVTMMFWYRQQPGQSLTLIATANQGSEATYESGFVIDKFPISRPNLTFSTLTVSNMSPEDSSIYLCSVDDGGWNEKLFFGSGTQLSVL.

The rearrangement links TRBV4-1 to TRBJ2-2; 13 positions match TRBD2. Germline CDR1 reads MGHRA; CDR2 reads YSYEKL. V lost 4 bases, J lost 6 bases, and 5 bases stayed unmatched. This CDR3 spans 16 amino acids. This CDR3 is CASSLGLAGVPGELFF. The CDR3 coding sequence is TGCGCCAGCAGCCTTGGACTAGCGGGGGTTCCCGGGGAGCTGTTTTTT.

The chain couples TRBV5-4 to TRBJ2-1; 9 bases are shared with TRBD2. V was clipped by 1 base and J by 5 bases; unmatched bases: 7. The germline gives CDR1 SGHNT, CDR2 YYREEE (reference sequence). This CDR3 is 16 amino acids long. CDR3 in amino acids: CASSLSGRYIDNEQFF. CDR3 DNA sequence: TGTGCCAGCAGCTTGAGCGGGAGGTACATTGACAATGAGCAGTTCTTC.

V is TRBV19 and J is TRBJ1-6, with TRBD1 identical over 8 bases. From germline, CDR1 is LNHDA and CDR2 SQIVND (reference sequence). V trimming: 7 bases; J trimming: 9 bases; junction bases outside the gene matches: 8. The CDR3 consists of 14 residues. The CDR3 is CASTGQGSGSPLHF. DNA for the CDR3: TGTGCCAGTACCGGACAGGGTTCGGGTTCACCCCTCCACTTT.

The V call is TRBV6-4, the J call TRBJ1-2; 10 bases line up with TRBD1. V gave up 6 bases and J gave up 4 bases; unmatched junction bases: 17. The V gene's germline CDR1 is MRHNA and CDR2 SNTAGT. The CDR3 length is 18 residues. The DNA of the CDR3 is TGTGCCAGCAGGCACACAGCCGGGACAGGGGCGAAAATCTATGGCTACACCTTC. It is translated as CASRHTAGTGAKIYGYTF.

V is TRBV11-2 and J is TRBJ2-7; the match to TRBD1 covers 12 bases. CDR1 is SGHAT, CDR2 FQNNGV, per germline. V lost 3 bases and J lost 2; bases outside the gene matches: 2. This CDR3 is built from 15 residues. The CDR3 loop is CASSFGTGGPYEQYF. DNA of the CDR3: TGTGCCAGCAGCTTCGGGACAGGGGGCCCCTACGAGCAGTACTTC.

The chain is built from TRBV19 and TRBJ2-3; 8 bases agree with TRBD1. The ends lost 0 bases at V and 3 bases at J; junction bases unmatched: 14. Germline CDR1 reads LNHDA; CDR2 reads SQIVND (reference sequence). The CDR3 totals 19 residues. CDR3 nucleotides: TGTGCCAGTAGTATAGAAGTCTTCGGACAGGGACCTTTTACAGATACGCAGTATTTT. Encoded protein: CASSIEVFGQGPFTDTQYF.

This chain uses TRBV10-3 with TRBJ2-7; TRBD1 aligns across 9 bases. J was trimmed by 3 bases and V by 10 bases; bases with no gene match: 10. CDR3 size: 14 residues. Germline CDR1 is ENHRY and CDR2 is SYGVKD. CDR3 loop: CATRAGTGSYEQYF. CDR3 DNA sequence: TGTGCCACCAGGGCCGGGACAGGGAGCTACGAGCAGTACTTC.

The V and J genes are TRBV5-6 and TRBJ2-7, with 9 bases matching TRBD1. With V trimmed by 1 base and J by 3 bases, 14 bases remained unmatched. CDR1 SGHDT and CDR2 YYEEEE come from the germline V gene. CDR3 length: 18 amino acids. Here the CDR3 reads CASSLLYRDREKVYEQYF. For the CDR3, the DNA is TGTGCCAGCAGCTTGTTGTATAGGGACAGGGAGAAAGTCTACGAGCAGTACTTC.

V gene TRBV2 combines with J gene TRBJ1-2; possible D gene TRBD1, 5 bases. The CDR3 runs 12 residues. Germline V gives CDR1 SNHLY, CDR2 FYNNEI. V lost 2 bases and J 5 bases, leaving 6 bases between the germline ends. In DNA, the CDR3 is TGTGCCAGCAGTGAACAGGGTTATGGCTACACCTTC. Amino acid sequence: CASSEQGYGYTF.

V usage is TRBV29-1 and J usage is TRBJ2-3, with 12 positions matching TRBD2. V lost 3 bases to trimming and J lost 6 bases; unmatched junction nucleotides: 10. The CDR3 totals 16 residues. Germline V gene data show CDR1 as SQVTM and CDR2 as ANQGSEA. CDR3: CSVDPTSGGMTDTQYF. CDR3 bases: TGCAGCGTTGACCCGACTAGCGGGGGTATGACGGATACGCAGTATTTT.

V and J are TRBV7-2 and TRBJ1-5; 8 bases fit TRBD1. The CDR3 length is 14 residues. After removal of 3 bases from V and 9 bases from J, the junction contained 7 bases not matched to a gene. Germline V gene sequence: CDR1 SGHTA, CDR2 FQGNSA. The CDR3 sequence is CASSLTGAGSPQHF. DNA for the CDR3: TGTGCCAGCAGCTTGACAGGGGCGGGCTCGCCCCAGCATTTT.

The chain joins TRBV7-9 to TRBJ2-3; D is perhaps TRBD1 (6 bases). The tail of the sequence fits TRBJ1-5 better, so the J call may be wrong. There are 17 residues in the CDR3. The germline V gene has CDR1 SEHNR and CDR2 FQNEAQ (reference sequence). The CDR3 reads CASSPPLLAGGTDTQHF. Written as DNA, the CDR3 is TGTGCCAGCAGCCCCCCTCTACTAGCGGGGGGCACAGATACGCAGCATTTT.

V gene TRBV4-1 combines with J gene TRBJ2-3, with unresolved D. Germline CDR1 and CDR2: MGHRA and YSYEKL. Trimming took off 5 bases at V and 2 bases at J, with 11 bases between the two ends. The CDR3 extends over 14 amino acids. CDR3 sequence: CASSVRQNTDTQYF. DNA for the CDR3: TGCGCCAGCAGCGTGCGGCAGAACACAGATACGCAGTATTTT.

The CDR3 here is CAIRRRASGANVLTF. CDR3 coding DNA: TGTGCCATTAGGCGGAGGGCCTCTGGGGCCAACGTCCTGACTTTC. The rearrangement joins TRBV28 to TRBJ2-6, with a weak D call TRBD2 (6 bases). Germline V gene data show CDR1 as MDHEN and CDR2 as SYDVKM. V lost 10 bases, J lost 0 bases, and 13 bases lay in between. The CDR3 has 15 amino acids.

The chain uses TRBV9 and TRBJ2-7; 9 positions match TRBD1. J lost 4 bases, V lost 4 bases, and 6 bases had no gene match. Germline loops: CDR1 SGDLS, CDR2 YYNGEE. CDR3 size: 14 residues. The CDR3 protein is CASSPSDRGYEQYF. In DNA form, the CDR3 reads TGTGCCAGCAGCCCGTCGGACAGGGGTTACGAGCAGTACTTC.

The genes are TRBV7-9 and TRBJ1-4; D is unresolved. Germline V gene data show CDR1 as SEHNR and CDR2 as FQNEAQ (reference sequence). The CDR3 is 13 residues long. The V end was cut by 5 bases, the J end by 0 bases, with 4 bases between. CDR3 protein: CASSAATNEKLFF. The CDR3 coding sequence is TGTGCCAGCAGCGCGGCAACTAATGAAAAACTGTTTTTT.

The chain uses TRBV19 and TRBJ2-3; 11 nucleotides agree with TRBD2. This CDR3 is 17 amino acids long. Germline V gene sequence: CDR1 LNHDA, CDR2 SQIVND (reference sequence). V gave up 6 bases and J gave up 2 bases; unmatched junction bases: 10. The CDR3 DNA is TGTGCCAGTAGGAAGAGGCTAGCGGGGGGCTACACAGATACGCAGTATTTT. It encodes CASRKRLAGGYTDTQYF.

The chain recombines TRBV19 with TRBJ2-2, with 10 bases matching TRBD2. The CDR3 consists of 16 residues. The trim removed 5 bases at V and 4 bases at J, leaving 7 bases unmatched. The germline CDR1 and CDR2 sequences are LNHDA and SQIVND (reference sequence). The CDR3 is CASSDSGRATTGELFF. The CDR3 coding sequence is TGTGCCAGTAGTGACAGCGGGAGGGCCACCACCGGGGAGCTGTTTTTT.

V gene TRBV6-5 combines with J gene TRBJ1-6; D may be TRBD1 (5 bases). Germline V gene lookup returns CDR1 MNHEY and CDR2 SVGAGI. V lost 10 bases to trimming and J lost 8 bases, with 12 bases between them. The CDR3 covers 12 residues. The CDR3 loop is CATKGPYSPLHF. The CDR3 DNA follows: TGTGCCACCAAGGGGCCATATTCACCCCTCCACTTT.

This chain connects TRBV13 to TRBJ1-5; TRBD1 matches 8 bases. Germline CDR1 PRHDT, CDR2 FYEKMQ (reference sequence). The CDR3 sequence is 16 residues long. V was pared by 5 bases and J by 5 bases, with 11 bases of the junction left unmatched. The CDR3 DNA reads as TGTGCCAGCAGCACCCGGGACAGGACTAACTATCAGCCCCAGCATTTT. Protein: CASSTRDRTNYQPQHF.

The chain joins TRBV5-1 to TRBJ2-7, with 11 nucleotides matching TRBD2. CDR3 length: 16 amino acids. V lost 4 bases, J lost 0 bases, and 6 bases stayed unmatched. Germline V CDR1 and CDR2: SGHRS, YFSETQ. CDR3 in amino acids: CASSANLAGGSYEQYF. The CDR3 DNA sequence: TGCGCCAGCAGCGCGAACCTAGCGGGAGGCTCCTACGAGCAGTACTTC.

This clone has a handful of counts. The chain couples TRBV2 to TRBJ1-4; D may be TRBD1 (5 bases). V lost 2 bases to trimming and J lost 7 bases, with 5 bases between them. This CDR3 spans 12 amino acids. Germline CDR1 reads SNHLY; CDR2 reads FYNNEI. Written as DNA, the CDR3 is TGTGCCAGCAGTGAAAGGGGTGAAAAACTGTTTTTT. Protein product: CASSERGEKLFF.

The V gene is TRBV19, the J gene TRBJ2-5; TRBD1 is a possible D gene (5 bases). The V end was cut by 4 bases, the J end by 5 bases, with 11 bases between. The CDR3 is 13 amino acids. Germline V lookup: CDR1 LNHDA, CDR2 SQIVND (reference sequence). This chain's CDR3 is CASSRYRWETQYF. The CDR3 DNA sequence: TGTGCCAGTAGTAGGTACAGGTGGGAGACCCAGTACTTC.

The V gene is TRBV2, the J gene TRBJ1-1, with D perhaps matching TRBD1 (6 bases). Per germline, CDR1 SNHLY and CDR2 FYNNEI. The length of the CDR3 is 11 residues. V was clipped by 6 bases and J by 10 bases, with 12 bases between them. CDR3: CASRNLGGAFF. The CDR3 DNA is TGTGCCAGCAGGAATTTAGGGGGAGCTTTCTTT.

The chain recombines TRBV2 with TRBJ2-5, with D possibly TRBD1 on 5 matching bases. In germline, CDR1 is SNHLY, CDR2 FYNNEI. The CDR3 loop spans 12 amino acids. V was shortened by 7 bases and J by 7 bases, with 13 bases between the two germline ends. The CDR3 loop reads CASNLIGATQYF. CDR3 coding DNA: TGTGCCAGCAACCTAATAGGGGCGACCCAGTACTTC. Combining the CDR3 with reference TRBV2 and TRBJ2-5 gives the whole variable domain EPEVTQTPSHQVTQMGQEVILRCVPISNHLYFYWYRQILGQKVEFLVSFYNNEISEKSEIFDDQFSVERPDGSNFTLKIRSTKLEDSAMYFCASNLIGATQYFGPGTRLLVL.

J is TRBJ1-2 and V is TRBV10-3; 8 nucleotides align to TRBD1. The CDR3 has 14 amino acids. Germline lookup yields CDR1 ENHRY and CDR2 SYGVKD. V shed 7 bases and J 3 bases; nucleotides not matched to a gene: 7. The CDR3 region has the DNA TGTGCCATCACCGGGACAGGAGTAGACTATGGCTACACCTTC. Its translation is CAITGTGVDYGYTF.

The CDR3 reads CATADRAQETQYF. The CDR3 DNA is TGTGCCACCGCGGACAGGGCCCAAGAGACCCAGTACTTC. The chain links TRBV10-3 to TRBJ2-5; 8 bases map to TRBD1. The CDR3 spans 13 residues. The germline CDR1 and CDR2 sequences are ENHRY and SYGVKD. Unmatched junction bases numbered 5, after V lost 10 bases and J lost 1 base.